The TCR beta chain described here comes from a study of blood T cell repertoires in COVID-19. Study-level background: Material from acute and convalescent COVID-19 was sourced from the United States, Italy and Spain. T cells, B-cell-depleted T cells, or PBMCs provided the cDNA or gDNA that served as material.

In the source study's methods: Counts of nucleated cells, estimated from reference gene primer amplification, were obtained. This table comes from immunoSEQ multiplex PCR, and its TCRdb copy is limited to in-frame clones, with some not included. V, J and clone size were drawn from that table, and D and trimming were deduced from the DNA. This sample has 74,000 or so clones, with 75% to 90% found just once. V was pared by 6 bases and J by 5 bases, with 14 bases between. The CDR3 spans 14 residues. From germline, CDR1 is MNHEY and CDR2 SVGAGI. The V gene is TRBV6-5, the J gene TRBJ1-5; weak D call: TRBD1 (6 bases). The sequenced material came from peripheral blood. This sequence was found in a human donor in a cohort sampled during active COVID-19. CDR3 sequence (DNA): TGTGCCAGCAGATCTACAGGGAGGGATCAGCCCCAGCATTTT. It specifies CASRSTGRDQPQHF.